These 32 T cell receptor beta chains originate from one sample sequenced in a study of shared clonotypes between healthy human individuals. Produced via immunoSEQ multiplex PCR; TCRdb's table is partial and in-frame only. The data contain around 2,000,000 clones, 85% to 95% of them singletons. Material: naive CD4+ T cells sorted from blood. Subset indicated: CD45RA+ positively selected. The receptors were gathered from a man younger than 30 in good health.

The CDR3 reads CASSPEGTKNSPLHF. CDR3 in DNA: TGTGCCAGCAGCCCCGAGGGGACGAAGAATTCACCCCTCCACTTT. The rearrangement joins TRBV7-9 to TRBJ1-6; D is possibly TRBD1 (5 bases). The CDR3 contains 15 residues. The V gene lost 5 bases and the J gene lost 7 bases, with 15 bases spanning the gap. The germline V gene encodes CDR1 SEHNR and CDR2 FQNEAQ (reference sequence).

For this clone: The sample holds other DNA sequences that translate to the same CDR3. The chain employs TRBV2 and TRBJ2-2; TRBD2 aligns across 7 bases. The CDR3 is 14 residues long. V lost 6 bases to trimming and J lost 1 base; unmatched junction nucleotides: 2. Germline V CDR1 and CDR2: SNHLY, FYNNEI. As DNA, the CDR3 is TGTGCCAGCAGGCCGGGGGGGAACACCGGGGAGCTGTTTTTT. It specifies CASRPGGNTGELFF.

The chain joins TRBV5-1 to TRBJ2-7; TRBD2 matches at 7 bases. V gave up 4 bases and J gave up 5 bases; unmatched junction bases: 9. The CDR3 is made up of 14 amino acids. Germline V gives CDR1 SGHRS, CDR2 YFSETQ. This CDR3 is CASSPRTSFDEQYF. CDR3 bases: TGCGCCAGCAGCCCCCGGACTAGTTTCGACGAGCAGTACTTC.

With respect to this clone: Other DNA variants within this sample encode the same CDR3. This rearrangement joins TRBV4-1 to TRBJ1-1, with no clear D. Germline CDR1 reads MGHRA; CDR2 reads YSYEKL. This CDR3 has 14 amino acids. Trimming stripped 0 bases from V and 3 bases from J, with 8 bases between. The CDR3 DNA is TGCGCCAGCAGCCAAGATCGGGGTGACACTGAAGCTTTCTTT. Its protein product is CASSQDRGDTEAFF.

The gene calls are TRBV5-4 and TRBJ2-5, with D hard to call. The DNA end is more similar to TRBJ2-7, so the J call may be wrong. This CDR3 comprises 14 residues. The V gene's germline CDR1 is SGHNT and CDR2 YYREEE (reference sequence). Here the CDR3 reads CASTSTGGAYEQYF. CDR3 bases: TGTGCCAGCACCTCGACCGGCGGAGCCTACGAGCAGTACTTC.

The chain recombines TRBV25-1 with TRBJ2-1; possibly TRBD2 for D (6 bases). CDR3 size: 16 residues. Germline values: CDR1 MGHDK, CDR2 SYGVNS. V shed 2 bases and J shed 0 bases, with 11 bases lying between them. CDR3 sequence (DNA): TGTGCCAGCAGTGAAACCGGGACTCTCTCCTACAATGAGCAGTTCTTC. It codes for CASSETGTLSYNEQFF. The whole variable domain, filled in from reference TRBV25-1 and TRBJ2-1, reads EADIYQTPRYLVIGTGKKITLECSQTMGHDKMYWYQQDPGMELHLIHYSYGVNSTEKGDLSSESTVSRIRTEHFPLTLESARPSHTSQYLCASSETGTLSYNEQFFGPGTRLTVL.

The gene calls are TRBV5-1 and TRBJ2-2, with 8 bases fitting TRBD1. After removal of 6 bases from V and 7 bases from J, the junction contained 8 bases not matched to a gene. The CDR3 length is 14 residues. The V gene's germline CDR1 is SGHRS and CDR2 YFSETQ. This chain's CDR3 is CASTPGGVGGELFF. The CDR3 DNA sequence: TGCGCCAGCACCCCAGGGGGCGTAGGCGGGGAGCTGTTTTTT.

The chain uses TRBV28 and TRBJ2-7, with 11 bases lining up with TRBD2. This CDR3 comprises 15 residues. V lost 6 bases to trimming and J lost 4 bases; unmatched junction nucleotides: 8. The V gene's germline CDR1 is MDHEN and CDR2 SYDVKM. In DNA, the CDR3 is TGTGCCAGCAGGAGTAGCGGGGGGGCCGCGTACGAGCAGTACTTC. Encoded protein: CASRSSGGAAYEQYF.

About this clone: A clone one base away is much larger, so this may be a read error. The chain links TRBV7-9 to TRBJ2-7; D not certain. Per germline, CDR1 SEHNR and CDR2 FQNEAQ (reference sequence). Trimming shortened V by 3 bases and J by 0 bases, and 6 bases separated the two germline ends. The CDR3 spans 13 residues. In nucleotides, the CDR3 is TGTGCCAGCAGCTTGGGGAACTCCTACGAGCAGTACTTC. It yields the protein CASSLGNSYEQYF.

The chain links TRBV5-6 to TRBJ1-2; D is undetermined. V shed 3 bases and J shed 3 bases, with 15 bases lying between them. The CDR3 runs 15 residues. Germline values: CDR1 SGHDT, CDR2 YYEEEE. For the CDR3, the DNA is TGTGCCAGCAGCTCTATTCTGGGGTACGACTATGGCTACACCTTC. It yields the protein CASSSILGYDYGYTF.

This sequence joins TRBV5-6 and TRBJ1-1; no firm D call. Germline V gives CDR1 SGHDT, CDR2 YYEEEE. The CDR3 is made up of 14 amino acids. Trimming cost V 4 bases and J 1 base, with 11 bases left between them. This CDR3 is CASSLGVGNTEAFF. The CDR3 nucleotides are TGTGCCAGCAGCCTTGGGGTGGGGAACACTGAAGCTTTCTTT.

The genes are TRBV30 and TRBJ1-2, with a possible D match to TRBD1 (5 bases). The CDR3 is 14 residues long. V was trimmed by 0 bases and J by 6 bases, leaving 14 bases between them. Germline values: CDR1 GTSNPN, CDR2 SVGIG (reference sequence). The CDR3 sequence: CAWSVPTEKDGYTF. CDR3 nucleotide sequence: TGTGCCTGGAGTGTACCGACAGAAAAGGATGGCTACACCTTC.

Regarding this clone: This specimen includes other DNA sequences encoding the same CDR3. The chain carries TRBV4-2 and TRBJ2-1; 12 bases fit TRBD2. Germline V gives CDR1 LGHNA, CDR2 YNFKEQ. This CDR3 has 15 amino acids. V lost 1 base and J lost 5; bases outside the gene matches: 0. The CDR3 DNA reads TGTGCCAGCAGCCAAGGGACTAGCGGGAACAATGAGCAGTTCTTC. It is translated as CASSQGTSGNNEQFF.

The rearrangement joins TRBV10-3 to TRBJ2-7, with D tentatively TRBD1 (6 bases). CDR3 length equals 17 residues. The V end was cut by 4 bases, the J end by 0 bases, with 19 bases between. Germline loops: CDR1 ENHRY, CDR2 SYGVKD. The chain's CDR3 is CAISALGQGKPSYEQYF. DNA of the CDR3: TGTGCCATCAGTGCCCTGGGGCAGGGGAAGCCCTCCTACGAGCAGTACTTC.

The chain links TRBV15 to TRBJ1-3; D unclear. The length of the CDR3 is 13 residues. The V and J ends lost 8 bases and 2 bases respectively, with 10 bases between them. Per germline, CDR1 LNHNV and CDR2 YYDKDF (reference sequence). The CDR3 spells CATRSSPGNTIYF. CDR3 coding DNA: TGTGCCACCCGTTCCTCCCCTGGAAACACCATATATTTT.

The rearrangement joins TRBV7-9 to TRBJ1-3; D remains unclear. Germline CDR1 and CDR2: SEHNR and FQNEAQ (reference sequence). CDR3 length: 16 residues. Between the trimmed V and J ends, which lost 5 bases and 2 bases, there was a span of 16 bases. The CDR3 spells CASSTRVREPGNTIYF. In DNA, the CDR3 is TGTGCCAGCAGCACCAGAGTCCGGGAACCTGGAAACACCATATATTTT. The full variable domain, its missing parts supplied by reference TRBV7-9 and TRBJ1-3, is DTGVSQNPRHKITKRGQNVTFRCDPISEHNRLYWYRQTLGQGPEFLTYFQNEAQLEKSRLLSDRFSAERPKGSFSTLEIQRTEQGDSAMYLCASSTRVREPGNTIYFGEGSWLTVV.

The chain joins TRBV5-1 to TRBJ2-7; 7 bases map to TRBD1. The trim removed 4 bases at V and 6 bases at J, leaving 4 bases unmatched. The CDR3 length is 12 residues. Germline V CDR1 and CDR2: SGHRS, YFSETQ. CDR3 sequence (DNA): TGCGCCAGCAGCACTGACAGGGCCGAGCAGTACTTC. It codes for CASSTDRAEQYF.

The chain links TRBV5-4 to TRBJ2-2, with 8 bases identical to TRBD2. The CDR3 is made up of 16 amino acids. J gave up 7 bases and V 4 bases, and 12 bases lay outside the gene matches. Germline CDR1 is SGHNT and CDR2 is YYREEE (reference sequence). CDR3 bases: TGTGCCAGCAGCCCCGCGGCGGGAGGCTTTGGCGGGGAGCTGTTTTTT. It encodes CASSPAAGGFGGELFF.

Comment on this clone: Distinct nucleotide sequences in the sample also encode this CDR3. The rearrangement uses TRBV19 and TRBJ2-5; D possibly corresponds to TRBD2 (7 bases). CDR3 length equals 15 residues. Germline V gives CDR1 LNHDA, CDR2 SQIVND (reference sequence). V lost 1 base to trimming and J lost 4 bases, with 13 bases between them. CDR3 sequence reads: CASSIGGGALETQYF. CDR3 in DNA: TGTGCCAGTAGTATAGGGGGGGGCGCGTTAGAGACCCAGTACTTC.

V is TRBV6-4 and J is TRBJ2-7; 8 bases are a match to TRBD2. Trimming cost V 6 bases and J 5 bases; bases outside gene matches: 12. CDR1 is MRHNA and CDR2 is SNTAGT in the germline V gene. This CDR3 spans 15 amino acids. The CDR3 region has the DNA TGTGCCAGCAGAACCCGGGACCAGCGGGGGAACGAGCAGTACTTC. It specifies CASRTRDQRGNEQYF.

V is TRBV29-1 and J is TRBJ2-1; D remains ambiguous. V was cut by 1 base and J by 0 bases, with 10 bases left in between. This CDR3 has 15 amino acids. CDR1 and CDR2 (germline): SQVTM, ANQGSEA. For the CDR3, the DNA is TGCAGCGTTGAAGGGTACTCCAGCTCCTACAATGAGCAGTTCTTC. It specifies CSVEGYSSSYNEQFF.

V gene TRBV7-9 combines with J gene TRBJ2-1; the D is unclear. The CDR3 totals 15 residues. Germline V CDR1 and CDR2: SEHNR, FQNEAQ (reference sequence). V was clipped by 5 bases and J by 1 base, with 12 bases between them. Written as DNA, the CDR3 is TGTGCCAGCAGCAAGGACCGAGCATCCTACAATGAGCAGTTCTTC. Translation: CASSKDRASYNEQFF.

This clone was recorded many times. This chain joins TRBV30 and TRBJ2-5; D gene unclear. V lost 1 base, J lost 7 bases, and 16 bases lay in between. Germline loops: CDR1 GTSNPN, CDR2 SVGIG (reference sequence). There are 14 residues in the CDR3. The CDR3 spells CAWSESSWLGTQYF. In DNA form, the CDR3 reads TGTGCCTGGAGTGAATCTTCTTGGCTCGGGACCCAGTACTTC.

Points on this clone: Additional DNA sequences in this sample encode the identical CDR3. The genes are TRBV7-3 and TRBJ2-5, with D perhaps TRBD1 (5 bases). Germline lookup yields CDR1 SGHTA and CDR2 FQGTGA. Trimming took 1 base from V and 5 from J, leaving 11 bases between them. This CDR3 is 14 amino acids long. The CDR3 coding sequence is TGTGCCAGCAGCTTAAGTGGGGCCGGGGAGACCCAGTACTTC. Amino acid sequence: CASSLSGAGETQYF.

The chain is built from TRBV2 and TRBJ2-3; no definite D call. With 8 bases removed from V and 5 bases from J, the gap between germline ends came to 8 bases. This CDR3 has 11 residues. Germline values: CDR1 SNHLY, CDR2 FYNNEI. The CDR3 DNA reads TGTGCCAGCTCCATCCGAGATACGCAGTATTTT. Protein: CASSIRDTQYF. Variable domain in full (rest from reference TRBV2 and TRBJ2-3): EPEVTQTPSHQVTQMGQEVILRCVPISNHLYFYWYRQILGQKVEFLVSFYNNEISEKSEIFDDQFSVERPDGSNFTLKIRSTKLEDSAMYFCASSIRDTQYFGPGTRLTVL.

This rearrangement joins TRBV30 to TRBJ1-2; TRBD1 might be the D (5 bases). Germline V lookup: CDR1 GTSNPN, CDR2 SVGIG (reference sequence). The CDR3 is 14 residues long. V lost 2 bases to trimming and J lost 4 bases, with 14 bases between them. The CDR3 sequence: CAWSSPGIGYGYTF. Here the CDR3 DNA reads TGTGCCTGGAGTTCTCCAGGGATAGGCTATGGCTACACCTTC.

This clone was seen once. The rearrangement joins TRBV5-1 to TRBJ1-2; D remains ambiguous. CDR3 length: 14 residues. CDR1 and CDR2 from the germline V gene are SGHRS and YFSETQ. Trimming stripped 4 bases from V and 6 bases from J, with 16 bases between. The CDR3, as DNA: TGCGCCAGCAGCCCATGGGGATCCAATAATGGCTACACCTTC. Protein product: CASSPWGSNNGYTF.

The chain joins TRBV27 to TRBJ2-2; either TRBD1 or TRBD2 may supply D (5 bases each). The CDR3 extends over 14 amino acids. From germline, CDR1 is MNHEY and CDR2 SMNVEV (reference sequence). The ends were cut back, 5 bases at V and 5 bases at J, with 12 bases in the middle. The CDR3 sequence is CASSEGSRTGELFF. CDR3 nucleotides: TGTGCCAGCAGTGAGGGGTCCCGAACCGGGGAGCTGTTTTTT.

V and J are TRBV15 and TRBJ2-3, with D hard to call. The CDR3 length is 15 residues. Germline V gives CDR1 LNHNV, CDR2 YYDKDF (reference sequence). Trimming removed 0 bases from V and 2 bases from J, with 9 bases in between. In nucleotides, the CDR3 is TGTGCCACCAGCAGAGATCCACAGATCACAGATACGCAGTATTTT. Translated: CATSRDPQITDTQYF. The variable domain in full, completed from reference TRBV15 and TRBJ2-3, reads DAMVIQNPRYQVTQFGKPVTLSCSQTLNHNVMYWYQQKSSQAPKLLFHYYDKDFNNEADTPDNFQSRRPNTSFCFLDIRSPGLGDTAMYLCATSRDPQITDTQYFGPGTRLTVL.

The J gene is TRBJ2-7, the V gene TRBV6-1; D remains unclear. In germline, CDR1 is MNHNS, CDR2 SASEGT. The CDR3 spans 13 residues. V was pared by 0 bases and J by 9 bases, with 12 bases between. CDR3 residues: CASSEASLVGQYF. The CDR3 DNA reads TGTGCCAGCAGTGAAGCGTCCCTCGTAGGGCAGTACTTC.

Notes on this clone: Other DNA variants within this sample encode the same CDR3. The chain employs TRBV30 and TRBJ1-2; D gene unclear. V was pared by 0 bases and J by 3 bases, with 5 bases between. The CDR3 covers 12 residues. Germline values: CDR1 GTSNPN, CDR2 SVGIG (reference sequence). This chain's CDR3 is CAWSVLDYGYTF. CDR3 sequence (DNA): TGTGCCTGGAGTGTCCTTGACTATGGCTACACCTTC.

The chain couples TRBV7-2 to TRBJ2-2; D is possibly TRBD2 (6 bases). From germline, CDR1 is SGHTA and CDR2 FQGNSA. V was clipped by 0 bases and J by 9 bases, with 14 bases between them. The length of the CDR3 is 15 residues. In DNA, the CDR3 is TGTGCCAGCAGCTTAGCTTCTGGGGGAGGAAGGGAGCTGTTTTTT. This translates into CASSLASGGGRELFF. The complete variable domain, with remaining parts taken from reference TRBV7-2 and TRBJ2-2, reads GAGVSQSPSNKVTEKGKDVELRCDPISGHTALYWYRQSLGQGLEFLIYFQGNSAPDKSGLPSDRFSAERTGGSVSTLTIQRTQQEDSAVYLCASSLASGGGRELFFGEGSRLTVL.